The 6 T cell receptor beta chains below all came from one sample that was sequenced in a study of cytomegalovirus exposure and HLA in healthy donors. The PCR ran on 60 Vbeta and 13 Jbeta primers. The assay was immunoSEQ multiplex PCR, and TCRdb's table has in-frame clones only and misses some. Of under 120,000 clones listed, less than 80% were seen once; the top ten hold less than 4.5%. Sequenced sample: PBMCs. These receptor sequences come from a man aged 25-45 years in good health and CMV-seropositive.

The chain links TRBV6-5 to TRBJ1-1; 7 bases fit TRBD1. Trimming cost V 4 bases and J 4 bases; bases outside gene matches: 12. This CDR3 is built from 16 residues. Germline-derived CDR1 and CDR2 are MNHEY and SVGAGI. The CDR3 protein is CASSSPTGLGRTEAFF. The CDR3 nucleotides read TGTGCCAGCAGTTCCCCGACAGGGCTAGGGCGCACTGAAGCTTTCTTT.

CDR3 protein: CASSISYFDRSYEQYF. CDR3 bases: TGTGCCAGTAGTATATCTTACTTCGACAGGAGCTACGAGCAGTACTTC. The chain combines TRBV19 with TRBJ2-7, with a weak D call TRBD1 (6 bases). This CDR3 has 16 amino acids. CDR1 is LNHDA and CDR2 is SQIVND in the germline V gene (reference sequence). Trimming stripped 2 bases from V and 3 bases from J, with 17 bases between.

This clone was detected once. The chain is built from TRBV6-5 and TRBJ2-3; the D gene is possibly TRBD2 (6 bases). Trimming removed 7 bases at V and 6 bases at J, with 8 bases between. This CDR3 spans 11 amino acids. Germline V gene data show CDR1 as MNHEY and CDR2 as SVGAGI. This chain's CDR3 is CASKRGDTQYF. The CDR3, as DNA: TGTGCCAGCAAACGGGGGGATACGCAGTATTTT.

The chain links TRBV7-3 to TRBJ2-5; D may be TRBD2 (6 bases). This CDR3 has 16 amino acids. Germline assignment: CDR1 SGHTA and CDR2 FQGTGA. V lost 5 bases and J lost 7, with 23 bases in between. In nucleotides, the CDR3 is TGTGCCAGCAGCCCAGAGGCCCCCGGGGCCGGGGGGACCCAGTACTTC. It yields the protein CASSPEAPGAGGTQYF.

The CDR3 protein is CASTEDLASYGYTF. CDR3 nucleotide sequence: TGTGCCAGTACGGAGGACTTAGCTAGCTATGGCTACACCTTC. The chain links TRBV19 to TRBJ1-2; unclear D gene. The germline CDR1 and CDR2 sequences are LNHDA and SQIVND (reference sequence). The ends were cut back, 7 bases at V and 4 bases at J, with 16 bases in the middle. The CDR3 runs 14 residues.

This sequence joins TRBV5-6 and TRBJ2-2; 13 bases map to TRBD2. The J segment lost 6 bases and the V segment lost 3 bases, leaving 2 bases of the junction unmatched. The CDR3 is 15 amino acids. The germline V gene encodes CDR1 SGHDT and CDR2 YYEEEE. DNA for the CDR3: TGTGCCAGCAGCTCGACTAGCGGGGGGCCCGGGGAGCTGTTTTTT. Translating gives CASSSTSGGPGELFF. The full variable domain, completed using reference TRBV5-6 and TRBJ2-2, is DAGVTQSPTHLIKTRGQQVTLRCSPKSGHDTVSWYQQALGQGPQFIFQYYEEEERQRGNFPDRFSGHQFPNYSSELNVNALLLGDSALYLCASSSTSGGPGELFFGEGSRLTVL.